This T cell receptor (beta chain) is from a study of CD8 T cells in Susac syndrome. About this clonotype itself: What it recognizes is unknown.

Points from the study as a whole: Acknowledgment was made by the study that its TCR sequencing and HLA analysis involved a relatively small number of individuals.

The CDR3 runs 14 residues. Germline values: CDR1 GTSNPN, CDR2 SVGIG (reference sequence). Between the trimmed V and J ends, which lost 0 bases and 3 bases, there was a span of 8 bases. A quantity of about 0.45 to 1 ug RNA underwent reverse transcription using random hexamers. The method of amplification for TCR beta CDR3 was immunoSEQ multiplex PCR, covering 54 Vbeta and 13 Jbeta. TCRdb independently ran MiXCR on the immunoSEQ multiplex PCR reads; one entry per CDR3 protein. In the table there are hundreds of thousands of distinct CDR3 sequences, more than 75% of which are singletons. TCR beta from blood CD8+ and CD4+ T cells was sequenced. Negative isolation was used for CD8+ and CD4+ T cells, and FACS enrichment was applied to TEMRA cells.

The chain combines TRBV30 with TRBJ2-2; no reliable D call. The source material was CD8+ T cells from PBMCs. The TCR originated in a human donor with multiple sclerosis. The CDR3 DNA reads as TGTGCCTGGAGTGTCAACGCCTACACCGGGGAGCTGTTTTTT. Protein: CAWSVNAYTGELFF.